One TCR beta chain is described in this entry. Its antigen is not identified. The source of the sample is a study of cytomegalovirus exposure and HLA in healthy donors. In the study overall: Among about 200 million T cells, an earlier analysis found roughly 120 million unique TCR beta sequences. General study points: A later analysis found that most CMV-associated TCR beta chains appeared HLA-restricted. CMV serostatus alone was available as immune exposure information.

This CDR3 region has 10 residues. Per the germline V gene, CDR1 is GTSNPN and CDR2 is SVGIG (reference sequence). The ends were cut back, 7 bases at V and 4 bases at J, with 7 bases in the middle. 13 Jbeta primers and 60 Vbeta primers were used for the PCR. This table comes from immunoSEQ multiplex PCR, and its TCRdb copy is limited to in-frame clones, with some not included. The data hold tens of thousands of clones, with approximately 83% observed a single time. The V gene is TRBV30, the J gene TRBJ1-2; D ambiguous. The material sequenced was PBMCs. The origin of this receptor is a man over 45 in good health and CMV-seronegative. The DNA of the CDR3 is TGTGCCTCCAGCGGCTATGGCTACACCTTC. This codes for CASSGYGYTF.